Listed below are T cell receptor beta chains from one sample, sequenced in a study of Graves' ophthalmopathy and Graves' hyperthyroidism. TCRdb re-derived calls from the multiplex PCR reads in MiXCR, one entry per CDR3 protein. The table includes under 350,000 distinct CDR3 sequences, 17% detected once. Sequenced input: peripheral blood. Receptor source: an adult man with Graves' ophthalmopathy. CDR3s include the opening cysteine and the closing phenylalanine or tryptophan. A D gene is named only where the DNA matches it firmly. Rows may omit the clone size; those that give it use once, few, many or a size class.

V: TRBV6-5
size: -
D: -
J: TRBJ1-1
DNA: TGTGCCAGCAGTTATTTGGAAGTCCGGGGAAACACTGAAGCTTTCTTT
CDR3: CASSYLEVRGNTEAFF

V: TRBV15
size: many
D: -
J: TRBJ1-3
DNA: TGTGCCACCAGCAGAGTCACAACTGGAAACACCATATATTTT
CDR3: CATSRVTTGNTIYF

V: TRBV28
size: many
D: TRBD2
J: TRBJ2-1
DNA: TGTGCCAGCACCCAAGCCGGGACTAGCGGGGGGGCCAGGAATGAGCAGTTCTTC
CDR3: CASTQAGTSGGARNEQFF

V: TRBV6-2/TRBV6-3
size: many
D: TRBD1
J: TRBJ2-7
DNA: TGTGCCAGCACCCAGCCTGGGACAGGATCCTACGAGCAGTACTTC
CDR3: CASTQPGTGSYEQYF

V: TRBV6-2/TRBV6-3
size: many
D: -
J: TRBJ1-1
DNA: TGTGCCAGCCTGATCTCGGGGAACACTGAAGCTTTCTTT
CDR3: CASLISGNTEAFF

V: TRBV7-2
size: many
D: -
J: TRBJ1-3
DNA: TGTGCCAGCAGCTTTGACCAAGGGAGGGGAAACACCATATATTTT
CDR3: CASSFDQGRGNTIYF

V: TRBV5-1
size: many
D: TRBD1
J: TRBJ1-2
DNA: TGCGCCAGCAGCCCAAGACAGGGTGGATTCCGTGGCTACACCTTC
CDR3: CASSPRQGGFRGYTF

V: TRBV28
size: many
D: -
J: TRBJ1-1
DNA: TGTGCCAGCCTTCAGGGTCCCACTGAAGCTTTCTTT
CDR3: CASLQGPTEAFF

V: TRBV7-3
size: many
D: TRBD1
J: TRBJ2-7
DNA: TGTGCCAGCAGCTTAAACAGGGGCGACGAGCAGTACTTC
CDR3: CASSLNRGDEQYF

V: TRBV10-2
size: many
D: -
J: TRBJ2-7
DNA: TGCGCCAGCAGAGGTAGCGGCCTCTCCTACGAGCAGTACTTC
CDR3: CASRGSGLSYEQYF

V: TRBV24-1
size: many
D: -
J: TRBJ1-1
DNA: TGTGCCACCAGTGACTCACGAGGGGGGGAAGCTTTCTTT
CDR3: CATSDSRGGEAFF

V: TRBV20-1
size: many
D: TRBD2
J: TRBJ2-7
DNA: TGCAGTGCCGTCAAGGGGGAAGCGGGGGTCGAGCAGTACTTC
CDR3: CSAVKGEAGVEQYF

V: TRBV30
size: -
D: TRBD1
J: TRBJ1-5
DNA: TGTGCCTGGAGTGATGGGACAGCCGATAGCAATCAGCCCCAGCATTTT
CDR3: CAWSDGTADSNQPQHF

V: TRBV5-6
size: many
D: -
J: TRBJ1-1
DNA: TGTGCCAGCAGCTCCGGGTACGGGAACCCTGAAGCTTTCTTT
CDR3: CASSSGYGNPEAFF

V: TRBV19
size: -
D: TRBD1
J: TRBJ2-5
DNA: TGTGCCAGTAGTACAGGACAGGCGGGCTGGGAGACCCAGTACTTC
CDR3: CASSTGQAGWETQYF

V: TRBV11-2
size: -
D: -
J: TRBJ1-1
DNA: TGTGCCAGCAGCTTAGGCGGAGACGGGAAGAACACTGAAGCTTTCTTT
CDR3: CASSLGGDGKNTEAFF

V: TRBV6-1
size: many
D: -
J: TRBJ2-7
DNA: TGTGCCAGCAGTGAAGCCAGCCCTGACGAGCAGTACTTC
CDR3: CASSEASPDEQYF

V: TRBV7-2
size: many
D: -
J: TRBJ2-1
DNA: TGTGCCAGCAGCTCCCAAGGCGGATTCGAGCAGTTCTTC
CDR3: CASSSQGGFEQFF

V: TRBV12-3/TRBV12-4
size: -
D: TRBD1
J: TRBJ1-1
DNA: TGTGCCAGCAGACTGGGGACAGGGGGAACCACTGAAGCTTTCTTT
CDR3: CASRLGTGGTTEAFF

V: TRBV4-2
size: many
D: -
J: TRBJ2-5
DNA: TGTGCCAGCAGCCAGACGGGTTGGGGAGAGAGAGAGGGGACCCAGTACTTC
CDR3: CASSQTGWGEREGTQYF

V: TRBV2
size: many
D: -
J: TRBJ2-7
DNA: TGTGCCAGCAGCGTGAGGGCTCTCCCCTACGAGCAGTACTTC
CDR3: CASSVRALPYEQYF

V: TRBV6-2/TRBV6-3
size: -
D: TRBD1
J: TRBJ2-5
DNA: TGTGCCAGCAGTTATGCGACAGGGACGGAGACCCAGTACTTC
CDR3: CASSYATGTETQYF

V: TRBV6-1
size: few
D: -
J: TRBJ1-2
DNA: TGTGCCAGCAGTGATTACATCAGCTACACCTTC
CDR3: CASSDYISYTF

V: TRBV7-3
size: -
D: -
J: TRBJ2-2
DNA: TGTGCCAGCAGCGCTTTGGGAGGGGAGCTGTTTTTT
CDR3: CASSALGGELFF

V: TRBV24-1
size: -
D: -
J: TRBJ1-2
DNA: TGTGCCACCAGTGACCCCGGGGGAGCCTATGGCTACACCTTC
CDR3: CATSDPGGAYGYTF

V: TRBV28
size: -
D: -
J: TRBJ1-1
DNA: TGTGCCAGCAGTCAACTAACAACGGGAAACACTGAAGCTTTCTTT
CDR3: CASSQLTTGNTEAFF

V: TRBV5-1
size: many
D: TRBD1
J: TRBJ1-1
DNA: TGCGCCAGCAGCGCGGGGACAGACACTGAAGCTTTCTTT
CDR3: CASSAGTDTEAFF

V: TRBV28
size: many
D: -
J: TRBJ2-7
DNA: TGTGCCAGCAGTTTATCTTACGGGGACTACGAGCAGTACTTC
CDR3: CASSLSYGDYEQYF

V: TRBV20-1
size: many
D: TRBD2
J: TRBJ2-7
DNA: TGCAGTGCTAGAGAGGCTAGCGGGGCGTACGAGCAGTACTTC
CDR3: CSAREASGAYEQYF

V: TRBV6-5
size: many
D: -
J: TRBJ1-1
DNA: TGTGCCAGCAGTCGCTGGGGACGGGAGAACACTGAAGCTTTCTTT
CDR3: CASSRWGRENTEAFF

V: TRBV10-1
size: many
D: TRBD1
J: TRBJ2-7
DNA: TGCGCCAGCAGACCCGGACAGGTCTCCTACGAGCAGTACTTC
CDR3: CASRPGQVSYEQYF

V: TRBV4-3
size: many
D: TRBD2
J: TRBJ2-5
DNA: TGCGCCAGCAGCCCTAGCGGGGGGTTGGGGGAGACCCAGTACTTC
CDR3: CASSPSGGLGETQYF

V: TRBV12-3/TRBV12-4
size: -
D: -
J: TRBJ1-1
DNA: TGTGCCAGCAGTCCGCGAGACAAGGTTCGGAGCACTGAAGCTTCCTTT
CDR3: CASSPRDKVRSTEASF

V: TRBV25-1
size: -
D: TRBD1
J: TRBJ1-1
DNA: TGTGCCAGCAGTGAATCGGCCGGGACAGCAATTGAAGCTTTCTTT
CDR3: CASSESAGTAIEAFF

V: TRBV28
size: few
D: -
J: TRBJ1-2
DNA: TGTGCCAGCAGTTTAAGTACGGACAGCCACTATGGCTACACCTTC
CDR3: CASSLSTDSHYGYTF

V: TRBV7-2
size: many
D: -
J: TRBJ1-1
DNA: TGTGCCAGCAGAACGCTGGGGGGGAACACTGAAGCTTTCTTT
CDR3: CASRTLGGNTEAFF

V: TRBV19
size: many
D: -
J: TRBJ1-2
DNA: TGTGCCAGTAGCCGCTTATCCGGGGGAAACTATGGCTACACCTTC
CDR3: CASSRLSGGNYGYTF

V: TRBV6-5
size: -
D: -
J: TRBJ1-6
DNA: TGTGCCAGCAGTTATCCCCGATCGGGGGCGCCCGGTAATTCACCCCTCCACTTT
CDR3: CASSYPRSGAPGNSPLHF

V: TRBV7-9
size: many
D: -
J: TRBJ1-2
DNA: TGTGCCAGCAGCTTAGCGATGGGTTCCAGTGGCTACACCTTC
CDR3: CASSLAMGSSGYTF

V: TRBV3-1
size: many
D: TRBD1
J: TRBJ1-1
DNA: TGTGCCAGCAGCGGAATCCGGGACAGGGGTTGGGGGAACACTGAAGCTTTCTTT
CDR3: CASSGIRDRGWGNTEAFF

V: TRBV6-2/TRBV6-3
size: many
D: -
J: TRBJ2-7
DNA: TGTGCCAGCAGTGCGGACAGAGACGTGTACGAGCAGTACTTC
CDR3: CASSADRDVYEQYF

V: TRBV20-1
size: many
D: -
J: TRBJ1-5
DNA: TGCAGTGCTAGAGATTACAGGGTGAGCAATCAGCCCCAGCATTTT
CDR3: CSARDYRVSNQPQHF

V: TRBV20-1
size: many
D: TRBD2
J: TRBJ2-5
DNA: TGCAGTGCAGGGTCTAGCGGGGGTACCCGAGAGACCCAGTACTTC
CDR3: CSAGSSGGTRETQYF

V: TRBV19
size: -
D: TRBD1
J: TRBJ1-1
DNA: TGTGCCAGTAGTATATATTTCGGTCGGACAGGGTTTAGGACTGAAGCTTTCTTT
CDR3: CASSIYFGRTGFRTEAFF

V: TRBV28
size: many
D: -
J: TRBJ1-1
DNA: TGTGCCAGCAAGGTTACTGGGGCAGCCGCCGGTATTGAAGCTTTCTTT
CDR3: CASKVTGAAAGIEAFF

V: TRBV5-8
size: many
D: -
J: TRBJ1-2
DNA: TGTGCCAGCAGCTTGGGTCATGCAGGGAACTATGGCTACACCTTC
CDR3: CASSLGHAGNYGYTF

V: TRBV7-6
size: many
D: -
J: TRBJ1-5
DNA: TGTGCCAGCAGCTTAGGCAGGGCCAGTCAGCCCCAGCATTTT
CDR3: CASSLGRASQPQHF

V: TRBV24-1
size: many
D: -
J: TRBJ1-2
DNA: TGTGCCACCAGTACTGCGGGGGGCTACACCTTC
CDR3: CATSTAGGYTF

V: TRBV9
size: many
D: -
J: TRBJ1-2
DNA: TGTGCCAGCGGGCGGGGATATGGCTACACCTTC
CDR3: CASGRGYGYTF

V: TRBV19
size: many
D: -
J: TRBJ1-5
DNA: TGTGCCAGTAGTGCCCGTCACAGCAATCAGCCCCAGCATTTT
CDR3: CASSARHSNQPQHF

V: TRBV20-1
size: few
D: TRBD1
J: TRBJ2-5
DNA: TGCAGTGCTAGGTTAACAGGGGGGGAGACCCAGTACTTC
CDR3: CSARLTGGETQYF

V: TRBV5-1
size: many
D: -
J: TRBJ2-7
DNA: TGTGCCAGCAGTCCAAGGGGCTACGAGCAGTACTTC
CDR3: CASSPRGYEQYF

V: TRBV7-2
size: many
D: -
J: TRBJ2-5
DNA: TGTGCCAGCAGCCTGGGACGCCACCAAGAGACCCAGTACTTC
CDR3: CASSLGRHQETQYF

V: TRBV28
size: -
D: -
J: TRBJ2-7
DNA: TGTGCCACTCTCGACCGGAGAGGGTCCTACGAGCAGTACTTC
CDR3: CATLDRRGSYEQYF